What follows are 23 T cell receptor beta chains derived from one specimen sequenced in a study of OX40 agonist ivuxolimab in advanced cancers. Generated by immunoSEQ multiplex PCR, the TCRdb table keeps only in-frame clones and is missing some. The sample comprises 95,000 to 150,000 clones, about 93% of which are singletons, and around 0.15% rests with the top ten. The specimen comprised CD4+ or CD8+ T cells sorted from blood, sampled in a trial of the OX40 agonist ivuxolimab. These receptor sequences come from an adult with an advanced solid tumor such as melanoma, head and neck, liver or kidney cancer.

The table lists this clone with a count of one. The J gene is TRBJ2-2, the V gene TRBV11-2; 9 bases map to TRBD2. Germline V gene sequence: CDR1 SGHAT, CDR2 FQNNGV. There are 17 residues in the CDR3. V lost 3 bases and J lost 6; bases outside the gene matches: 11. The CDR3 DNA is TGTGCCAGCAGCTTCTTGGTAGCGGGAGACGTGGCCGGGGAGCTGTTTTTT. Amino acid sequence: CASSFLVAGDVAGELFF.

This chain uses TRBV5-4 with TRBJ1-3, with D possibly being TRBD1 (5 bases). The CDR3 totals 16 residues. From germline, CDR1 is SGHNT and CDR2 YYREEE (reference sequence). The ends were cut back, 2 bases at V and 0 bases at J, with 12 bases in the middle. The CDR3 sequence is CASSLPGASSGNTIYF. CDR3 in DNA: TGTGCCAGCAGCTTACCCGGGGCCAGCTCTGGAAACACCATATATTTT.

The chain is built from TRBV2 and TRBJ2-5, with a possible D match to TRBD2 (5 bases). The germline V gene has CDR1 SNHLY and CDR2 FYNNEI. The CDR3 length is 14 residues. Trimming stripped 8 bases from V and 5 bases from J, with 18 bases between. This CDR3 is CASHLARRTETQYF. In DNA form, the CDR3 reads TGTGCCAGCCATCTAGCTCGGCGAACGGAGACCCAGTACTTC.

The V and J genes are TRBV29-1 and TRBJ2-1; D possibly matches TRBD1 or TRBD2 (6 bases each). CDR3 size: 13 residues. In germline, CDR1 is SQVTM, CDR2 ANQGSEA. Trimming pared 4 bases from V and 3 bases from J, leaving 10 bases between. For the CDR3, the DNA is TGCAGCGTTGGACAGGACTACTACAATGAGCAGTTCTTC. Residues: CSVGQDYYNEQFF.

The rearrangement joins TRBV7-9 to TRBJ1-2; D unresolved. V was shortened by 5 bases and J by 7 bases, with 14 bases between the two germline ends. Germline values: CDR1 SEHNR, CDR2 FQNEAQ (reference sequence). CDR3 length equals 13 residues. The CDR3 here is CASSPDGEGGYTF. CDR3 DNA: TGTGCCAGCAGCCCGGACGGGGAAGGTGGCTACACCTTC.

The chain has TRBV9 and TRBJ2-7; TRBD2 matches at 11 bases. The CDR3 has 18 residues. The germline gives CDR1 SGDLS, CDR2 YYNGEE. The V segment lost 0 bases and the J segment 2 bases; nucleotides outside the gene matches: 10. The CDR3 is CASSVGTSGGPNTYEQYF. DNA for the CDR3: TGTGCCAGCAGCGTAGGAACTAGCGGGGGCCCTAATACCTACGAGCAGTACTTC.

This clone was seen only once. This chain connects TRBV25-1 to TRBJ2-7; D remains unclear. The V and J ends lost 8 bases and 2 bases respectively, with 10 bases between them. CDR1 MGHDK and CDR2 SYGVNS come from the germline V gene. The CDR3 runs to 12 residues. CDR3 nucleotide sequence: TGTGCCAGCCAAGAGCCCCCCTACGAGCAGTACTTC. It specifies CASQEPPYEQYF.

The chain carries TRBV2 and TRBJ1-2, with D perhaps TRBD1 (5 bases). Germline V lookup: CDR1 SNHLY, CDR2 FYNNEI. The CDR3 spans 17 residues. V lost 4 bases, J lost 1 base, and 19 bases lay in between. CDR3 sequence (DNA): TGTGCCAGCAGTGGGGACTCGAAAAAAGCCCTTAACTATGGCTACACCTTC. Its protein product is CASSGDSKKALNYGYTF.

This clone was seen a few times. The chain links TRBV7-6 to TRBJ2-3; the D gene is possibly TRBD2 (6 bases). This CDR3 has 12 amino acids. CDR1 is SGHVS, CDR2 FNYEAQ, per germline. The CDR3 DNA is TGTGCTTCCGGGAGCGGCACAGATACGCAGTATTTT. Its translation is CASGSGTDTQYF. Full variable domain (outside the CDR3, taken from reference TRBV7-6 and TRBJ2-3): GAGVSQSPRYKVTKRGQDVALRCDPISGHVSLYWYRQALGQGPEFLTYFNYEAQQDKSGLPNDRFSAERPEGSISTLTIQRTEQRDSAMYRCASGSGTDTQYFGPGTRLTVL.

CDR3 amino acids: CASSDPGRSYEQYF. CDR3 nucleotide sequence: TGTGCCAGCAGCGACCCGGGACGATCCTACGAGCAGTACTTC. The chain employs TRBV4-2 and TRBJ2-7, with D possibly called TRBD1 or TRBD2 (5 bases each). This CDR3 comprises 14 residues. The germline gives CDR1 LGHNA, CDR2 YNFKEQ. V lost 5 bases and J 1 base, leaving 12 bases between the germline ends.

The rearrangement links TRBV27 to TRBJ1-5; D unresolved. Trimming took off 5 bases at V and 7 bases at J, with 18 bases between the two ends. This CDR3 contains 15 residues. Germline V gene data show CDR1 as MNHEY and CDR2 as SMNVEV (reference sequence). DNA of the CDR3: TGTGCCAGCAGTCCCTTGTCATTACCGGGGCAGCCCCAGCATTTT. Translated: CASSPLSLPGQPQHF.

The rearrangement joins TRBV18 to TRBJ2-7; D remains ambiguous. This CDR3 region has 14 residues. Germline V gene lookup returns CDR1 KGHSH and CDR2 LQKENI. The V gene lost 4 bases and the J gene lost 3 bases, with 13 bases spanning the gap. CDR3 nucleotides: TGTGCCAGCTCACTAGGTGGGGTTGGCTACGAGCAGTACTTC. Residues: CASSLGGVGYEQYF.

This clone was recorded only once. This chain uses TRBV7-8 with TRBJ2-1; 10 bases line up with TRBD2. The CDR3 contains 16 residues. The germline V gene encodes CDR1 SGHVS and CDR2 FQNEAQ. J lost 9 bases, V lost 0 bases, and 8 bases had no gene match. The CDR3: CASSLAQRGGPGEQFF. The CDR3 region has the DNA TGTGCCAGCAGCTTAGCTCAGCGGGGGGGCCCGGGTGAGCAGTTCTTC.

The chain carries TRBV14 and TRBJ2-7, with 12 bases identical to TRBD2. Germline CDR1 reads SGHDN; CDR2 reads FVKESK. J lost 5 bases, V lost 3 bases, and 8 bases had no gene match. CDR3 length: 16 residues. CDR3 amino acids: CASSQLAGGSGNEQYF. The CDR3, as DNA: TGTGCCAGCAGCCAGCTAGCGGGAGGGTCCGGGAACGAGCAGTACTTC.

The chain has TRBV19 and TRBJ2-1, with a weak D call TRBD2 (6 bases). V was trimmed by 6 bases and J by 7 bases, leaving 19 bases between them. Germline V lookup: CDR1 LNHDA, CDR2 SQIVND (reference sequence). The CDR3 consists of 15 residues. The CDR3 nucleotides are TGTGCCAGTAGCCAGGGAGGTACAGGCCGAAATGAGCAGTTCTTC. Translating gives CASSQGGTGRNEQFF.

The rearrangement uses TRBV19 and TRBJ2-5, with D hard to call. The CDR3 is made up of 15 amino acids. CDR1 is LNHDA, CDR2 SQIVND, per germline (reference sequence). V lost 5 bases, J lost 1 base, and 14 bases lay in between. CDR3 DNA sequence: TGTGCCAGTAGTTCGCGCGCGGCAGCCCAAGAGACCCAGTACTTC. It codes for CASSSRAAAQETQYF.

The chain has TRBV20-1 and TRBJ1-4; no firm D call. The germline V and J ends were trimmed by 3 bases and 7 bases, with 6 bases remaining between them. Germline V CDR1 and CDR2: DFQATT, SNEGSKA (reference sequence). This CDR3 is built from 11 residues. The CDR3 loop reads CSASWGEKLFF. CDR3 DNA sequence: TGCAGTGCTAGTTGGGGTGAAAAACTGTTTTTT.

The chain combines TRBV5-6 with TRBJ2-3; D unresolved. The length of the CDR3 is 13 residues. V lost 2 bases to trimming and J lost 2 bases, with 6 bases between them. CDR1 and CDR2 (germline): SGHDT, YYEEEE. CDR3 bases: TGTGCCAGCAGCTTCGACCTCACAGATACGCAGTATTTT. Residues: CASSFDLTDTQYF.

The genes are TRBV2 and TRBJ2-5; maybe TRBD2 (6 bases). The germline V gene encodes CDR1 SNHLY and CDR2 FYNNEI. V was pared by 9 bases and J by 5 bases, with 13 bases between. The CDR3 contains 12 residues. The chain's CDR3 is CARVGGGETQYF. CDR3 nucleotides: TGTGCCAGAGTGGGTGGAGGGGAGACCCAGTACTTC.

This chain joins TRBV7-2 and TRBJ2-3, with 7 bases identical to TRBD2. CDR3 length: 14 amino acids. Germline lookup yields CDR1 SGHTA and CDR2 FQGNSA. Trimming cost V 3 bases and J 1 base; bases outside gene matches: 1. This CDR3 is CASSFTSGTDTQYF. The CDR3 DNA reads as TGTGCCAGCAGCTTTACTAGCGGCACAGATACGCAGTATTTT.

Concerning this clone: This specimen includes other DNA sequences encoding the same CDR3. CDR3 sequence (DNA): TGTGCCAGCAATAGGGATCGCATGAACACTGAAGCTTTCTTT. It encodes CASNRDRMNTEAFF. The chain links TRBV9 to TRBJ1-1; D gene ambiguous. The CDR3 runs to 14 residues. V gave up 6 bases and J gave up 0 bases, with 12 bases separating them. Germline CDR1 reads SGDLS; CDR2 reads YYNGEE.

J is TRBJ2-7 and V is TRBV6-5, with 8 bases fitting TRBD1. V shed 5 bases, J shed 4 bases, and the junction held 7 bases outside the gene matches. Germline CDR1 MNHEY, CDR2 SVGAGI. The CDR3 consists of 14 residues. DNA of the CDR3: TGTGCCAGCAGTACTGACAGGGGAGCTTACGAGCAGTACTTC. Translated, it gives CASSTDRGAYEQYF.

The J gene is TRBJ2-7, the V gene TRBV19, with TRBD2 matching 9 bases. Trimming removed 2 bases from V and 3 bases from J; junction bases left unmatched: 8. This CDR3 contains 16 residues. The V gene's germline CDR1 is LNHDA and CDR2 SQIVND (reference sequence). Here the CDR3 DNA reads TGTGCCAGTAGTATAACTCGGACTAGCGCTAACTACGAGCAGTACTTC. It yields the protein CASSITRTSANYEQYF. Combining the CDR3 with reference TRBV19 and TRBJ2-7 gives the whole variable domain DGGITQSPKYLFRKEGQNVTLSCEQNLNHDAMYWYRQDPGQGLRLIYYSQIVNDFQKGDIAEGYSVSREKKESFPLTVTSAQKNPTAFYLCASSITRTSANYEQYFGPGTRLTVT.